Shown below are 12 T cell receptor beta chains from a single sample sequenced in a study of T-cell memory formation after mild COVID-19. TCRdb reprocessed the 5' RACE reads via MiXCR and lists one record per CDR3 protein. This sample has 430,000 or so distinct CDR3 sequences, with about 23% found just once. The sequencing input was PBMCs or a T cell subset sorted from them (not recorded which). The receptor set was obtained from an adult woman who had mild COVID-19 (a few samples of this study predate the infection). Cell type and time point are not known.

This clonotype turned up a few times. This chain joins TRBV4-1 and TRBJ2-7; TRBD1 agrees at 11 bases. This CDR3 is built from 17 residues. J gave up 0 bases and V 6 bases, and 10 bases lay outside the gene matches. Germline V gene lookup returns CDR1 MGHRA and CDR2 YSYEKL. Written as DNA, the CDR3 is TGCGCCAGCAGTACGGGACAGGGGGTCCATAACTCCTACGAGCAGTACTTC. It translates to CASSTGQGVHNSYEQYF.

This clonotype was observed many times. The DNA for the CDR3 is TGCAGTGCTAGAGGTTCCGGGGTGTACAATGAGCAGTTCTTC. It encodes CSARGSGVYNEQFF. The gene calls are TRBV20-1 and TRBJ2-1; a weak D match, TRBD2 (5 bases). The CDR3 has 14 residues. V gave up 1 base and J gave up 4 bases, with 11 bases separating them. Germline loops: CDR1 DFQATT, CDR2 SNEGSKA (reference sequence).

There are a few counts of this clonotype. This chain links TRBV12-3 or TRBV12-4 with TRBJ1-6, with D perhaps TRBD1 (5 bases). V shed 2 bases and J shed 4 bases, with 6 bases lying between them. The CDR3 is 14 residues long. The CDR3: CASSLSGYNSPLHF. For the CDR3, the DNA is TGTGCCAGCAGTTTATCAGGGTATAATTCACCCCTCCACTTT.

The genes are TRBV5-8 and TRBJ1-1; no clear D gene. Between the trimmed V and J ends, which lost 3 bases and 1 base, there was a span of 10 bases. CDR3 size: 14 residues. Germline CDR1 and CDR2: SGHTS and YDEGEE. The CDR3 protein is CASSSSWENTEAFF. In DNA, the CDR3 is TGTGCCAGCAGCTCCTCGTGGGAGAACACTGAAGCTTTCTTT.

This clonotype was observed a few times. This sequence joins TRBV7-7 and TRBJ2-5, with a weak D call TRBD1 (5 bases). V lost 1 base, J lost 5 bases, and 14 bases lay in between. The CDR3 extends over 15 amino acids. From germline, CDR1 is SSHAT and CDR2 FNYEAQ (reference sequence). The CDR3 is CASSLGRAVLETQYF. The CDR3 nucleotides are TGTGCCAGCAGCTTAGGCAGGGCCGTTCTTGAGACCCAGTACTTC.

There are a few counts of this clonotype. As DNA, the CDR3 is TGTGCCAGCAGCCCGGGATCTCGCACAGATACGCAGTATTTT. This gives the protein CASSPGSRTDTQYF. The chain joins TRBV12-3 or TRBV12-4 to TRBJ2-3, with a possible D match to TRBD2 (5 bases). Trimming left V 6 bases short and J 1 base short, with 11 bases between. This CDR3 is 14 amino acids long.

This clonotype was detected only a few times. The chain combines TRBV20-1 with TRBJ2-5; a weak D match, TRBD2 (7 bases). Trimming pared 6 bases from V and 7 bases from J, leaving 15 bases between. The germline gives CDR1 DFQATT, CDR2 SNEGSKA (reference sequence). The CDR3 covers 12 residues. The CDR3 reads CSADTGRVTQYF. The CDR3 nucleotides are TGCAGTGCAGATACAGGGAGGGTGACCCAGTACTTC.

This chain connects TRBV4-2 to TRBJ2-7, with 7 bases identical to TRBD2. V lost 2 bases and J lost 3; bases outside the gene matches: 10. The germline gives CDR1 LGHNA, CDR2 YNFKEQ. The CDR3 has 16 amino acids. The CDR3 loop is CASSQPPGLVDYEQYF. The CDR3 DNA sequence: TGTGCCAGCAGCCAACCCCCAGGACTAGTAGACTACGAGCAGTACTTC.

This clonotype came up a few times. The rearrangement uses TRBV3-1 and TRBJ1-1; a possible D gene is TRBD1 (5 bases). Trimming removed 2 bases from V and 0 bases from J, with 10 bases in between. CDR1 and CDR2 from the germline V gene are LGHDT and YNNKEL (reference sequence). This CDR3 comprises 15 residues. The CDR3 sequence: CASSQTGAMNTEAFF. DNA of the CDR3: TGTGCCAGCAGCCAAACCGGGGCCATGAACACTGAAGCTTTCTTT.

The gene calls are TRBV6-2 or TRBV6-3 and TRBJ1-5; 9 positions match TRBD1. Unmatched junction bases numbered 9, after V lost 6 bases and J lost 6 bases. This CDR3 has 15 residues. Germline V CDR1 and CDR2: MNHEY, SVGEGT. CDR3 sequence reads: CASRSAGTGLQPQHF. CDR3 sequence (DNA): TGTGCCAGCAGGTCTGCCGGGACAGGGCTTCAGCCCCAGCATTTT.

DNA for the CDR3: TGTGCCAGCTCACCGACAGGAGGGCTTGGCTACACCTTC. Translated: CASSPTGGLGYTF. V usage is TRBV18 and J usage is TRBJ1-2; tentative D call: TRBD1 (6 bases). Germline V gene data show CDR1 as KGHSH and CDR2 as LQKENI. CDR3 length: 13 amino acids. Trimming took off 3 bases at V and 7 bases at J, with 12 bases between the two ends.

Only a few counts were recorded for this clonotype. V is TRBV12-3 or TRBV12-4 and J is TRBJ1-1; 9 positions agree with TRBD1. V lost 5 bases to trimming and J lost 1 base; unmatched junction nucleotides: 17. This CDR3 is built from 19 residues. In DNA form, the CDR3 reads TGTGCCAGCAGTCATAATCCCCGGGACAGGGTGGAAGGGAACACTGAAGCTTTCTTT. Its protein is CASSHNPRDRVEGNTEAFF.